Shown below are 9 T cell receptor beta chains from a single sample sequenced in a study of blood T cell repertoires in COVID-19. Data came from immunoSEQ multiplex PCR; TCRdb stores just in-frame clones and leaves some out. The repertoire holds about 130,000 clones, about 74% seen once, with roughly 5.5% in the top ten. The sample was peripheral blood. These receptors came from a man between 60 and 70 years old with acute or convalescent COVID-19.

This clone occurred a few times. The chain recombines TRBV20-1 with TRBJ1-1, with 7 nucleotides matching TRBD1. Trimming cost V 5 bases and J 11 bases; bases outside gene matches: 8. This CDR3 is 11 amino acids long. The V gene's germline CDR1 is DFQATT and CDR2 SNEGSKA (reference sequence). The CDR3 spells CSAPKTGWAFF. As DNA, the CDR3 is TGCAGTGCTCCTAAGACAGGGTGGGCTTTCTTT.

This clone was counted only a few times. This chain links TRBV9 with TRBJ2-7; D gene uncertain. CDR1 and CDR2 (germline): SGDLS, YYNGEE. The CDR3 loop spans 13 amino acids. The V end was cut by 0 bases, the J end by 10 bases, with 14 bases between. The CDR3 protein is CASSVARSTPQYF. DNA of the CDR3: TGTGCCAGCAGCGTAGCTCGCAGTACCCCCCAGTACTTC.

The J gene is TRBJ1-5, the V gene TRBV5-1; 9 bases fit TRBD1. The CDR3 contains 14 residues. Losses at the gene ends were 4 bases for V and 7 bases for J; bases not matched to a gene: 6. The germline gives CDR1 SGHRS, CDR2 YFSETQ. The CDR3 reads CASSPTTGGQPQHF. In DNA, the CDR3 is TGCGCCAGCAGCCCCACGACAGGGGGGCAGCCCCAGCATTTT.

This clone has a single count. This sequence joins TRBV5-5 and TRBJ2-1; 8 positions agree with TRBD1. The CDR3 has 14 amino acids. Germline loops: CDR1 SGHKS, CDR2 YYEKEE (reference sequence). The junction had 5 bases not matched to a gene; V was cut back by 0 bases and J by 9 bases. The CDR3 nucleotides are TGTGCCAGCAGCTTGGGTAGACAGGGGACTGAGCAGTTCTTC. It specifies CASSLGRQGTEQFF. The full variable domain, its missing parts supplied by reference TRBV5-5 and TRBJ2-1, is DAGVTQSPTHLIKTRGQQVTLRCSPISGHKSVSWYQQVLGQGPQFIFQYYEKEERGRGNFPDRFSARQFPNYSSELNVNALLLGDSALYLCASSLGRQGTEQFFGPGTRLTVL.

V gene TRBV11-2 combines with J gene TRBJ1-1; TRBD1 is a possible D gene (5 bases). CDR3 size: 18 residues. Germline lookup yields CDR1 SGHAT and CDR2 FQNNGV. Trimming left V 5 bases short and J 7 bases short, with 29 bases between. The CDR3 loop reads CASSRRVSLKQGVGEAFF. CDR3 sequence (DNA): TGTGCCAGCAGCCGCAGAGTCTCTTTAAAGCAGGGCGTTGGTGAAGCTTTCTTT.

This chain's CDR3 is CASSSDYAGEQFF. For the CDR3, the DNA is TGTGCCAGCAGCTCAGATTATGCGGGTGAGCAGTTCTTC. This chain links TRBV9 with TRBJ2-1, with D perhaps TRBD2 (5 bases). V lost 4 bases, J lost 9 bases, and 14 bases lay in between. Looked up from germline, CDR1 is SGDLS and CDR2 is YYNGEE. CDR3 length: 13 amino acids.

The CDR3 region has the DNA TGTGCCAGCAGCTTAGTGGGACTAAGAAATACGCAGTATTTT. As protein: CASSLVGLRNTQYF. The V gene is TRBV7-8, the J gene TRBJ2-3; TRBD2 agrees at 7 bases. The germline V gene encodes CDR1 SGHVS and CDR2 FQNEAQ. The V gene end was trimmed by 1 base and the J gene end by 7 bases; junction bases not matched to a gene: 5. CDR3 length equals 14 residues.

This clone was counted only a few times. This rearrangement joins TRBV29-1 to TRBJ1-1; TRBD1 matches at 8 bases. The CDR3 runs 13 residues. J gave up 1 base and V 4 bases, and 2 bases lay outside the gene matches. Germline loops: CDR1 SQVTM, CDR2 ANQGSEA. The CDR3 region is CSVVQGANTEAFF. In DNA form, the CDR3 reads TGCAGCGTTGTGCAGGGGGCGAACACTGAAGCTTTCTTT.

The chain employs TRBV2 and TRBJ1-1; D gene uncertain. V dropped 6 bases and J dropped 1 base, with 9 bases sitting between them. From germline, CDR1 is SNHLY and CDR2 FYNNEI. CDR3 size: 13 residues. In DNA form, the CDR3 reads TGTGCCAGCAGGTTTGGCGGGAACACTGAAGCTTTCTTT. Its protein product is CASRFGGNTEAFF.